Following are 32 T cell receptor beta chains from one sample sequenced in a study of blood T cell repertoires in COVID-19. The table came from immunoSEQ multiplex PCR; TCRdb's copy has only in-frame clones and leaves some out. The data show 300,000 to 350,000 clones, about 90% seen once. Sequencing input: peripheral blood. The receptors shown here come from a woman under 30 who had recovered from COVID-19.

This sequence joins TRBV3-1 (or the pseudogene TRBV3-2) and TRBJ2-4; 7 bases fit TRBD1. CDR3 size: 16 residues. Germline values: CDR1 LGHDT, CDR2 YNNKEL (reference sequence). With 4 bases clipped from V and 3 bases from J, the junction kept 9 bases outside the gene matches. CDR3 nucleotide sequence: TGTGCCAGCAGCCCCTCTAAGGGGGCAGGCAAAAACATTCAGTACTTC. Protein: CASSPSKGAGKNIQYF.

V and J are TRBV6-5 and TRBJ2-3; 7 bases are a match to TRBD1. Trimming took 5 bases from V and 4 from J; bases not matched to a gene: 6. The germline V gene encodes CDR1 MNHEY and CDR2 SVGAGI. The CDR3 extends over 14 amino acids. The CDR3 DNA is TGTGCCAGCAGTCCACGGACAGGCCCAGATACGCAGTATTTT. It yields the protein CASSPRTGPDTQYF.

This chain uses TRBV7-2 with TRBJ2-7; D might be TRBD1 (5 bases). CDR1 and CDR2 (germline): SGHTA, FQGNSA. The V end was cut by 1 base, the J end by 0 bases, with 10 bases between. The CDR3 has 15 residues. The CDR3 protein is CASSLVTVVSYEQYV. Here the CDR3 DNA reads TGTGCCAGCAGCTTAGTGACAGTAGTCTCCTACGAGCAGTACGTC.

The chain combines TRBV19 with TRBJ1-3; weak D call: TRBD1 (5 bases). Trimming removed 7 bases from V and 1 base from J, with 14 bases in between. The CDR3 has 15 residues. Germline CDR1 reads LNHDA; CDR2 reads SQIVND (reference sequence). CDR3 residues: CASTFTGDSGNTIYF. The CDR3 DNA follows: TGTGCCAGTACCTTTACGGGGGATTCTGGAAACACCATATATTTT.

J is TRBJ2-6 and V is TRBV7-9, with 7 bases lining up with TRBD1. With 4 bases clipped from V and 4 bases from J, the junction kept 7 bases outside the gene matches. Looked up from germline, CDR1 is SEHNR and CDR2 is FQNEAQ (reference sequence). The CDR3 contains 16 residues. CDR3 in amino acids: CASSSTTGNGANVLTF. The CDR3 bases are TGTGCCAGCAGCTCCACGACAGGGAACGGGGCCAACGTCCTGACTTTC.

The DNA of the CDR3 is TGTGCCAGCAGGAGGAGGGCCGGAGGCACTGAAGCTTTCTTT. Translated: CASRRRAGGTEAFF. This chain links TRBV11-3 with TRBJ1-1; D is unclear. This CDR3 spans 14 amino acids. Between the trimmed V and J ends, which lost 6 bases and 4 bases, there was a span of 15 bases. The germline CDR1 and CDR2 sequences are SGHNT and YENEEA.

The chain employs TRBV7-2 and TRBJ2-5, with TRBD1 matching 8 bases. CDR1 is SGHTA, CDR2 FQGNSA, per germline. This CDR3 region has 14 residues. Trimming cost V 3 bases and J 3 bases; bases outside gene matches: 3. The CDR3 reads CASSFNRGKETQYF. Here the CDR3 DNA reads TGTGCCAGCAGCTTCAACAGGGGGAAAGAGACCCAGTACTTC.

This clone was seen a single time. The rearrangement joins TRBV7-2 to TRBJ2-5; unclear D gene. Trimming removed 4 bases from V and 0 bases from J, with 12 bases in between. There are 15 residues in the CDR3. Germline assignment: CDR1 SGHTA and CDR2 FQGNSA. The CDR3 is CASSSPAGYQETQYF. The CDR3 DNA sequence: TGTGCCAGCAGCTCTCCAGCCGGGTACCAAGAGACCCAGTACTTC.

The rearrangement joins TRBV6-2 or TRBV6-3 to TRBJ2-3, with D tentatively TRBD1 (6 bases). Germline V lookup: CDR1 MNHEY, CDR2 SVGEGT. Trimming removed 4 bases at V and 0 bases at J, with 11 bases between. The CDR3 is 15 amino acids. CDR3 coding DNA: TGTGCCAGCAGTTCGCGACAGGCGAGCACAGATACGCAGTATTTT. Its translation: CASSSRQASTDTQYF.

The rearrangement links TRBV4-3 to TRBJ2-1; maybe TRBD1 (6 bases). The CDR3 consists of 16 residues. Deletions cut 1 base from V and 7 bases from J, with 17 bases between. Germline-derived CDR1 and CDR2 are LGHNA and YSLEER. The CDR3 spells CASSQGQVREWNEQFF. The CDR3 region has the DNA TGCGCCAGCAGCCAAGGACAGGTCAGAGAGTGGAATGAGCAGTTCTTC.

The chain carries TRBV27 and TRBJ2-2; 9 positions agree with TRBD2. The junction had 6 bases not matched to a gene; V was cut back by 3 bases and J by 4 bases. Germline CDR1 and CDR2: MNHEY and SMNVEV (reference sequence). The CDR3 is 16 amino acids. CDR3 sequence (DNA): TGTGCCAGCAGTTTTCGACTAGCGGAGCCCACCGGGGAGCTGTTTTTT. Protein sequence: CASSFRLAEPTGELFF.

The V gene is TRBV5-6, the J gene TRBJ2-3; 8 nucleotides line up with TRBD1. Losses at the gene ends were 4 bases for V and 2 bases for J; bases not matched to a gene: 12. This CDR3 has 17 residues. Germline lookup yields CDR1 SGHDT and CDR2 YYEEEE. Here the CDR3 DNA reads TGTGCCAGCAGCGACGGGGACAGGAGGGATTACACAGATACGCAGTATTTT. This encodes CASSDGDRRDYTDTQYF.

This chain uses TRBV7-2 with TRBJ1-1, with D unresolved. This CDR3 has 12 amino acids. Germline CDR1 SGHTA, CDR2 FQGNSA. V shed 2 bases and J shed 2 bases, with 3 bases lying between them. The CDR3 here is CASSLTNTEAFF. CDR3 sequence (DNA): TGTGCCAGCAGCTTAACTAACACTGAAGCTTTCTTT. The variable domain in full, with the rest retrieved from reference TRBV7-2 and TRBJ1-1, is GAGVSQSPSNKVTEKGKDVELRCDPISGHTALYWYRQSLGQGLEFLIYFQGNSAPDKSGLPSDRFSAERTGGSVSTLTIQRTQQEDSAVYLCASSLTNTEAFFGQGTRLTVV.

The rearrangement links TRBV10-3 to TRBJ2-3; 8 bases are a match to TRBD2. The ends lost 2 bases at V and 0 bases at J; junction bases unmatched: 4. CDR1 is ENHRY and CDR2 is SYGVKD in the germline V gene. The CDR3 is made up of 16 amino acids. The CDR3 loop is CAISENSGISTDTQYF. The CDR3 DNA is TGTGCCATCAGTGAGAATAGCGGGATCAGCACAGATACGCAGTATTTT.

This chain uses TRBV29-1 with TRBJ1-5; 9 bases fit TRBD1. Trimming cost V 4 bases and J 5 bases; bases outside gene matches: 9. The CDR3 is made up of 15 amino acids. Germline values: CDR1 SQVTM, CDR2 ANQGSEA. The chain's CDR3 is CSVGVAGQGDQPQHF. CDR3 sequence (DNA): TGCAGCGTTGGGGTTGCGGGACAGGGCGATCAGCCCCAGCATTTT. Supplemented by reference TRBV29-1 and TRBJ1-5, the full variable domain reads SAVISQKPSRDICQRGTSLTIQCQVDSQVTMMFWYRQQPGQSLTLIATANQGSEATYESGFVIDKFPISRPNLTFSTLTVSNMSPEDSSIYLCSVGVAGQGDQPQHFGDGTRLSIL.

The chain is built from TRBV6-5 and TRBJ1-2; a weak D match, TRBD1 (6 bases). The V gene's germline CDR1 is MNHEY and CDR2 SVGAGI. This CDR3 is 15 amino acids long. V was clipped by 0 bases and J by 3 bases, with 11 bases between them. The CDR3 nucleotides are TGTGCCAGCAGTTACTCCACAGCAGGGGACTATGGCTACACCTTC. It codes for CASSYSTAGDYGYTF.

The chain combines TRBV7-2 with TRBJ2-7, with a weak D call TRBD2 (7 bases). Trimming stripped 3 bases from V and 6 bases from J, with 15 bases between. The CDR3 is made up of 14 amino acids. The germline CDR1 and CDR2 sequences are SGHTA and FQGNSA. The CDR3: CASSLAGAGPEQYV. The CDR3 DNA sequence: TGTGCCAGCAGCTTGGCGGGGGCTGGGCCCGAGCAGTACGTC.

The chain employs TRBV30 and TRBJ1-2; D is unresolved. Per germline, CDR1 GTSNPN and CDR2 SVGIG (reference sequence). Between the trimmed V and J ends, which lost 2 bases and 6 bases, there was a span of 10 bases. The CDR3 covers 12 residues. This CDR3 reads CAWSPLPDGYTF. CDR3 nucleotide sequence: TGTGCCTGGAGTCCCTTACCGGATGGCTACACCTTC.

The rearrangement links TRBV15 to TRBJ2-1, with D hard to call. V was cut by 1 base and J by 6 bases, with 7 bases left in between. The germline gives CDR1 LNHNV, CDR2 YYDKDF (reference sequence). This CDR3 spans 13 amino acids. Here the CDR3 DNA reads TGTGCCACCAGCAGAGCCCCCAGCAATGAGCAGTTCTTC. It encodes CATSRAPSNEQFF.

The chain employs TRBV29-1 and TRBJ2-1; D uncertain. V gave up 6 bases and J gave up 2 bases, with 11 bases separating them. The CDR3 loop spans 13 amino acids. From germline, CDR1 is SQVTM and CDR2 ANQGSEA. As DNA, the CDR3 is TGCAGCGTCGCTCATCAGGCCTACAATGAGCAGTTCTTC. It codes for CSVAHQAYNEQFF.

This clone has only one observation. The J gene is TRBJ2-2, the V gene TRBV5-6, with 7 bases that match TRBD2. The J segment lost 7 bases and the V segment lost 3 bases, leaving 9 bases of the junction unmatched. Looked up from germline, CDR1 is SGHDT and CDR2 is YYEEEE. The CDR3 consists of 15 residues. The CDR3 DNA reads TGTGCCAGCAGCTCGGGGGGAGGTGTGGACGGGGAGCTGTTTTTT. It encodes CASSSGGGVDGELFF. The complete variable domain, with remaining parts taken from reference TRBV5-6 and TRBJ2-2, reads DAGVTQSPTHLIKTRGQQVTLRCSPKSGHDTVSWYQQALGQGPQFIFQYYEEEERQRGNFPDRFSGHQFPNYSSELNVNALLLGDSALYLCASSSGGGVDGELFFGEGSRLTVL.

V usage is TRBV9 and J usage is TRBJ2-1; TRBD1 agrees at 8 bases. J gave up 4 bases and V 3 bases, and 6 bases lay outside the gene matches. This CDR3 has 15 amino acids. Germline V gene sequence: CDR1 SGDLS, CDR2 YYNGEE. CDR3 sequence (DNA): TGTGCCAGCAGCGCCGGGACAGGCTTTTACAATGAGCAGTTCTTC. This codes for CASSAGTGFYNEQFF. Complete variable domain (other parts from reference TRBV9 and TRBJ2-1): DSGVTQTPKHLITATGQRVTLRCSPRSGDLSVYWYQQSLDQGLQFLIQYYNGEERAKGNILERFSAQQFPDLHSELNLSSLELGDSALYFCASSAGTGFYNEQFFGPGTRLTVL.

The chain links TRBV9 to TRBJ2-3; D might be TRBD2 (5 bases). Germline CDR1 and CDR2: SGDLS and YYNGEE. The CDR3 runs 16 residues. V lost 4 bases and J lost 1, with 16 bases in between. The CDR3 loop reads CASSSRRSRGTDTQYF. DNA for the CDR3: TGTGCCAGCAGCTCCCGTAGGTCGCGGGGCACAGATACGCAGTATTTT.

This chain connects TRBV30 to TRBJ1-6, with unresolved D. In germline, CDR1 is GTSNPN, CDR2 SVGIG (reference sequence). This CDR3 is built from 13 residues. Trimming removed 2 bases from V and 4 bases from J, with 6 bases in between. CDR3 protein: CAWSWQYNSPLHF. Written as DNA, the CDR3 is TGTGCCTGGAGTTGGCAGTATAATTCACCCCTCCACTTT.

The chain carries TRBV19 and TRBJ1-6; TRBD1 might be the D (5 bases). V lost 6 bases and J 7 bases, leaving 10 bases between the germline ends. Germline V lookup: CDR1 LNHDA, CDR2 SQIVND (reference sequence). The CDR3 has 13 residues. The chain's CDR3 is CASRRTLNSPLHF. The CDR3 nucleotides are TGTGCCAGTAGAAGGACACTCAATTCACCCCTCCACTTT.

V is TRBV18 and J is TRBJ2-3; 9 positions match TRBD2. The V gene end was trimmed by 4 bases and the J gene end by 2 bases; junction bases not matched to a gene: 1. Germline V gene data show CDR1 as KGHSH and CDR2 as LQKENI. The CDR3 totals 14 residues. CDR3 nucleotide sequence: TGTGCCAGCTCACGACTAGCGGACACAGATACGCAGTATTTT. This encodes CASSRLADTDTQYF.

The chain couples TRBV10-1 to TRBJ1-1; the match to TRBD1 covers 7 bases. Unmatched junction bases numbered 9, after V lost 7 bases and J lost 7 bases. The CDR3 runs 13 residues. Germline CDR1 reads WNHNN; CDR2 reads SYGVQD (reference sequence). The chain's CDR3 is CASTFDRVLEAFF. The CDR3 DNA sequence: TGCGCCAGCACCTTTGACAGGGTACTTGAAGCTTTCTTT.

The chain combines TRBV5-4 with TRBJ2-2; 11 nucleotides align to TRBD1. From germline, CDR1 is SGHNT and CDR2 YYREEE (reference sequence). Trimming at V came to 1 base and at J to 5 bases, leaving 7 bases not matched to a gene. CDR3 length equals 17 residues. CDR3 sequence (DNA): TGTGCCAGCAGCTTGCCGCCCGGGACAGGGGGTACCGGGGAGCTGTTTTTT. This gives the protein CASSLPPGTGGTGELFF.

This clone was seen once. CDR3 bases: TGTGCCAGCAGCCCCCCCCAGGGTTCCCACGAGCAGTACGTC. Its protein product is CASSPPQGSHEQYV. The rearrangement links TRBV7-9 to TRBJ2-7; D might be TRBD1 (5 bases). CDR1 SEHNR and CDR2 FQNEAQ come from the germline V gene (reference sequence). Between the trimmed V and J ends, which lost 5 bases and 5 bases, there was a span of 16 bases. This CDR3 has 14 residues.

The CDR3 loop reads CASSEGTATNYGYTF. The CDR3 DNA is TGTGCCAGTAGTGAAGGGACAGCCACTAACTATGGCTACACCTTC. The chain employs TRBV19 and TRBJ1-2; 7 bases line up with TRBD1. V lost 5 bases, J lost 0 bases, and 6 bases stayed unmatched. This CDR3 has 15 residues. Germline CDR1 reads LNHDA; CDR2 reads SQIVND (reference sequence). Full variable domain (missing parts from reference TRBV19 and TRBJ1-2): DGGITQSPKYLFRKEGQNVTLSCEQNLNHDAMYWYRQDPGQGLRLIYYSQIVNDFQKGDIAEGYSVSREKKESFPLTVTSAQKNPTAFYLCASSEGTATNYGYTFGSGTRLTVV.

The CDR3 here is CASMGQNTGELFF. Here the CDR3 DNA reads TGCGCCAGCATGGGGCAGAACACCGGGGAGCTGTTTTTT. V is TRBV5-1 and J is TRBJ2-2; D is perhaps TRBD1 (5 bases). Trimming cost V 6 bases and J 1 base, with 7 bases left between them. This CDR3 contains 13 residues. Germline V gene data show CDR1 as SGHRS and CDR2 as YFSETQ.

The chain employs TRBV28 and TRBJ2-2; D not resolved. The germline V gene has CDR1 MDHEN and CDR2 SYDVKM. The CDR3 spans 15 residues. Deletions cut 6 bases from V and 1 base from J, with 12 bases between. CDR3 sequence: CASSPPAENTGELFF. The CDR3 nucleotides are TGTGCCAGCAGCCCCCCCGCAGAGAACACCGGGGAGCTGTTTTTT.